This is a list of T cell receptor beta chains from one sample in a study of cytomegalovirus exposure and HLA in healthy donors. Clones were read by immunoSEQ multiplex PCR, and TCRdb kept only the in-frame ones, dropping some. This table has roughly 200,000 clones, around 80% appearing once. Input material: PBMCs. The origin of the receptors is a woman under 40 in good health and CMV-seronegative. Each CDR3 is given with its conserved first and last residue. The D gene is left open where the match is weak. The listing skips clone size in some rows; elsewhere it reads once, few, many or a size class.

j_gene,v_gene,d_gene,abundance,CDR3nt,CDR3aa
TRBJ2-3,TRBV7-6,TRBD2,.,TGTGCCAGCAGCCCAGGACTAGCGGGAGGGCGAGGCACAGATACGCAGTATTTT,CASSPGLAGGRGTDTQYF
TRBJ2-2,TRBV5-1,.,.,TGCGCCAGCAGCATCTGGACGGGGACCGGGGAGCTGTTTTTT,CASSIWTGTGELFF
TRBJ2-7,TRBV30,.,few,TGTGCCTGGGGTATCTCCGGGACTCGTGGGGAGCAGTACTTC,CAWGISGTRGEQYF
TRBJ2-7,TRBV7-8,.,.,TGTGCCAGCAGCTTCGGGACTGCATACTACGAGCAGTACTTC,CASSFGTAYYEQYF
TRBJ1-2,TRBV7-3,.,.,TGTGCCAGCAGCTTAACGGGTGTGAGGTTGGATGGCTACACCTTC,CASSLTGVRLDGYTF
TRBJ1-4,TRBV6-1,.,once,TGTGCCAGCAGTCCAACAGGGTTAGGGGAAAAACTGTTTTTT,CASSPTGLGEKLFF
TRBJ2-3,TRBV7-6,.,few,TGTGCCAGTAAGATAGCAGACGGCACAGATACGCAGTATTTT,CASKIADGTDTQYF
TRBJ2-3,TRBV7-9,TRBD1,.,TGTGCCAGCACCAGAGGTTCCCTCCGGGACAGGCACACAGATACGCAGTATTTT,CASTRGSLRDRHTDTQYF
TRBJ2-2,TRBV5-1,TRBD1,once,TGCGCCAGCAGCCCGGGACAGGGGATCACCGGGGAGCTGTTTTTT,CASSPGQGITGELFF
TRBJ2-7,TRBV14,.,.,TGTGCCAGCAGCTTCGGACAGCTTGCCTACGAGCAGTACTTC,CASSFGQLAYEQYF
TRBJ1-2,TRBV29-1,TRBD1,.,TGCAGCACAGGGACAGGGGGCTATGGCTACACCTTC,CSTGTGGYGYTF
TRBJ2-7,TRBV9,.,.,TGTGCCAGCAGCCCGGACATCTCCTACGAGCAGTACTTC,CASSPDISYEQYF
TRBJ2-3,TRBV29-1,TRBD2,.,TGCAGCGCTAACAAGCAACTAGCGCTGGCGAGCAGAGATACGCAGTATTTT,CSANKQLALASRDTQYF
TRBJ2-1,TRBV5-1,TRBD2,.,TGCGCCAGCAGCTTACTAGCGGACTACAGCCGCTACAATGAGCAGTTCTTC,CASSLLADYSRYNEQFF
TRBJ2-7,TRBV6-5,TRBD1,.,TGTGCCAGCAGTTACTGGGTGACAGGGCCCTACGAGCAGTACTTC,CASSYWVTGPYEQYF
TRBJ2-7,TRBV18,.,.,TGTGCCAGCTCGTTATACAGGACCCTCTACGAGCAGTACTTC,CASSLYRTLYEQYF
TRBJ2-5,TRBV19,.,.,TGTGCCAGTAGTATCGGACAGAACAACCAAGAGACCCAGTACTTC,CASSIGQNNQETQYF
TRBJ1-1,TRBV18,.,.,TGTGCCAGCTCACCGTCAGGGGTAAGTGGGACTGAAGCTTTCTTT,CASSPSGVSGTEAFF
TRBJ1-2,TRBV6-1,.,.,TGTGCCAGCAGTGAAGCCCTCGAGATAGATGGCTACACCTTC,CASSEALEIDGYTF
TRBJ1-2,TRBV2,TRBD1,.,TGTGCCAGCAGTCGACAGGGGTTAAGGGATGGCTACACCTTC,CASSRQGLRDGYTF
TRBJ2-7,TRBV5-4,TRBD2,.,TGTGCCAGCACCTCCCTAGCGGGGGGATCCTACGAGCAGTACTTC,CASTSLAGGSYEQYF
TRBJ2-7,TRBV1,.,.,TGCACCAGCAGCCAAGCTCCCCTAGCGGGCGGGGAGGGGAGGGAGCAGTACTTC,CTSSQAPLAGGEGREQYF
TRBJ1-1,TRBV6-1,TRBD1,.,TGTGCCAGCAGCCTACAGGGGATGAACACTGAAGCTTTCTTT,CASSLQGMNTEAFF
TRBJ1-4,TRBV10-3,.,.,TGTGCCATCAGCCCGCGAGGGAGGGAGGTGGGGAATGAAAAACTGTTTTTT,CAISPRGREVGNEKLFF
TRBJ1-5,TRBV27,.,.,TGTGCCAGCAGCGTCACAGGGTACAATCAGCCCCAGCATTTT,CASSVTGYNQPQHF
TRBJ2-5,TRBV10-1,TRBD2,.,TGCGCCAGCAGTAAAGGACTAGCGGGAGTAGAGACCCAGTACTTC,CASSKGLAGVETQYF
TRBJ2-5,TRBV2,.,.,TGTGCCAGCAGTCTCCAAGAGACCCAGTACTTC,CASSLQETQYF
TRBJ2-3,TRBV30,.,.,TGTGCCTGGAGTGTGGGCAGGGGAACAGATACGCAGTATTTT,CAWSVGRGTDTQYF
TRBJ1-2,TRBV12-5,TRBD1,.,TGTGCTAGTGGCCTAGGACAGGGGTCTGGCTACACCTTC,CASGLGQGSGYTF